The T cell receptor beta chain under discussion was sequenced for a study of CD8+ T cells in alopecia areata. Findings of the study overall: TCR sharing across patients was less clear than in mice, possibly HLA-related.

The CDR3 totals 13 residues. The germline V gene encodes CDR1 KGHSH and CDR2 LQKENI. Trimming cost V 2 bases and J 6 bases, with 5 bases left between them. Peripheral blood and lesional scalp punch biopsies came from alopecia areata patients. Reverse transcribed after extraction, RNA yielded cDNA as the sequencing template. Measured with immunoSEQ multiplex PCR; TCRdb has only the in-frame clones, and not every one. The sample has 110,000 to 150,000 clones; roughly 62% are singletons. The table lists this clone with a few counts. Its antigen is still unknown. The chain uses TRBV18 and TRBJ1-6, with D perhaps matching TRBD1 (5 bases). This specimen was CD4+ T cells sorted from blood, taken at week 0. The origin of this receptor is a human donor with alopecia areata. The CDR3 DNA reads TGTGCCAGCTCACCAGGGACTAATTCACCCCTCCACTTT. Amino acid sequence: CASSPGTNSPLHF. The full variable domain, in which reference TRBV18 and TRBJ1-6 provide the parts outside the CDR3, is NAGVMQNPRHLVRRRGQEARLRCSPMKGHSHVYWYRQLPEEGLKFMVYLQKENIIDESGMPKERFSAEFPKEGPSILRIQQVVRGDSAAYFCASSPGTNSPLHFGNGTRLTVT.